This TCR beta chain appears in the sequencing data of a study of blood T cell repertoires in COVID-19. Background on the study: Acute and convalescent COVID-19 samples came from the United States, Italy and Spain. T cells, B-cell-depleted T cells, or PBMCs provided the cDNA or gDNA that served as material.

The sample holds a few counts of this clone. Assay used: immunoSEQ multiplex PCR; TCRdb lists only in-frame clones, some missing. The data hold more than 200,000 clones, with around 90% observed a single time. The CDR3 has 13 residues. Germline V gives CDR1 SGHTA, CDR2 FQGNSA. With 2 bases removed from V and 4 bases from J, the gap between germline ends came to 9 bases. The chain recombines TRBV7-2 with TRBJ2-7, with D perhaps matching TRBD2 (6 bases). Sequencing was carried out using peripheral blood. The clonotype comes from an older man with acute or convalescent COVID-19. The CDR3 loop is CASSLRLEYEQYF. For the CDR3, the DNA is TGTGCCAGCAGCTTAAGACTAGAGTACGAGCAGTACTTC.